The 7 T cell receptor beta chains in this list originate from one sample, sequenced in a study of cytomegalovirus exposure and HLA in healthy donors. 13 Jbeta primers and 60 Vbeta primers were used for the PCR. Assay used: immunoSEQ multiplex PCR; TCRdb lists only in-frame clones, some missing. The data hold roughly 160,000 clones, with 70% to 85% observed a single time. The source material was PBMCs. Receptors originate from a man aged 40-55 years in good health and CMV-seronegative.

This chain connects TRBV11-2 to TRBJ2-1; D is possibly TRBD2 (5 bases). V gave up 2 bases and J gave up 4 bases, with 9 bases separating them. The CDR3 covers 14 residues. Germline CDR1 SGHAT, CDR2 FQNNGV. The CDR3 bases are TGTGCCAGCAGCTTACTAGCTAGTTACAATGAGCAGTTCTTC. Translating it yields CASSLLASYNEQFF.

Only a few counts were recorded for this clone. The chain joins TRBV5-1 to TRBJ2-7; unclear D gene. Deletions cut 3 bases from V and 0 bases from J, with 16 bases between. This CDR3 region has 16 residues. Germline assignment: CDR1 SGHRS and CDR2 YFSETQ. CDR3 in amino acids: CASSSRAVSSSYEQYF. In nucleotides, the CDR3 is TGCGCCAGCAGCTCGCGAGCTGTGTCTAGCTCCTACGAGCAGTACTTC.

The V and J genes are TRBV7-6 and TRBJ2-1, with 15 positions matching TRBD2. V trimming: 5 bases; J trimming: 5 bases; junction bases outside the gene matches: 10. Germline CDR1 reads SGHVS; CDR2 reads FNYEAQ. CDR3 length equals 18 residues. DNA for the CDR3: TGTGCCAGCAGCAGCGGACTAGCGGGAGGGCTTTTGGACAATGAGCAGTTCTTC. It yields the protein CASSSGLAGGLLDNEQFF.

The J gene is TRBJ1-5, the V gene TRBV6-5; D unclear. The CDR3 length is 13 residues. Germline lookup yields CDR1 MNHEY and CDR2 SVGAGI. Trimming took 6 bases from V and 4 from J, leaving 10 bases between them. This CDR3 reads CASSSLPNQPQHF. CDR3 coding DNA: TGTGCCAGCAGCTCCCTCCCGAATCAGCCCCAGCATTTT.

The chain carries TRBV7-9 and TRBJ1-2, with D possibly matching TRBD1 (5 bases). The V end was cut by 1 base, the J end by 4 bases, with 13 bases between. CDR1 SEHNR and CDR2 FQNEAQ come from the germline V gene (reference sequence). The CDR3 covers 15 residues. The CDR3: CASSLDGGVAYGYTF. The CDR3 nucleotides are TGTGCCAGCAGCTTAGATGGGGGGGTTGCCTATGGCTACACCTTC.

This chain links TRBV6-5 with TRBJ1-6; D unresolved. The germline gives CDR1 MNHEY, CDR2 SVGAGI. V was cut by 5 bases and J by 6 bases, with 5 bases left in between. CDR3 length: 12 residues. CDR3 nucleotides: TGTGCCAGCAGTCGAGCTAATTCACCCCTCCACTTT. Residues: CASSRANSPLHF.

The chain joins TRBV9 to TRBJ2-6; 7 positions match TRBD1. CDR1 SGDLS and CDR2 YYNGEE come from the germline V gene. With 4 bases clipped from V and 0 bases from J, the junction kept 7 bases outside the gene matches. The CDR3 has 17 residues. The CDR3 loop is CASSTGQLSSGANVLTF. CDR3 coding DNA: TGTGCCAGCAGCACGGGACAGCTCAGCTCTGGGGCCAACGTCCTGACTTTC.